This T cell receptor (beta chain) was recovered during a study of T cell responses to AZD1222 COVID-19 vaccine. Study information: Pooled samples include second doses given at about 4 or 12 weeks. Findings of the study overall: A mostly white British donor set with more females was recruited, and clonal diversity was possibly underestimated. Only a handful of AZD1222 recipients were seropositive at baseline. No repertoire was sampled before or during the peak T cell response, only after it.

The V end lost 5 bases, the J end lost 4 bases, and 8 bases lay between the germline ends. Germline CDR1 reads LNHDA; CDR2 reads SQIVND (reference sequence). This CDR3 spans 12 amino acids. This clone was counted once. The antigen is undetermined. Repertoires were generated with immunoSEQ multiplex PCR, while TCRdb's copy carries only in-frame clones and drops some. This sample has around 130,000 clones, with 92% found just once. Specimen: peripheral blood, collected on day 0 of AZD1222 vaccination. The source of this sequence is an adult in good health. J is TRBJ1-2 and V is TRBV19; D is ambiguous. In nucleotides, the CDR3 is TGTGCCAGTAGTCCCAGAAGCTATGGCTACACCTTC. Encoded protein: CASSPRSYGYTF.